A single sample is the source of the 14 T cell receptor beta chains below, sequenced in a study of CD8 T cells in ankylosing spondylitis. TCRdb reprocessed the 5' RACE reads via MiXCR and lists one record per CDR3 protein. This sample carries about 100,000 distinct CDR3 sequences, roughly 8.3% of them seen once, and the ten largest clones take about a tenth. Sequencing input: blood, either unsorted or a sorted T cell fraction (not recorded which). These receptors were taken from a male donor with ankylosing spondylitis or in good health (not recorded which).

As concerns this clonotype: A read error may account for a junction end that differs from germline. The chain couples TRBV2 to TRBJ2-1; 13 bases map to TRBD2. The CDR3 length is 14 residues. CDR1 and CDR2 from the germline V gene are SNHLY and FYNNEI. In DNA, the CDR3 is TGCGCCAGCACGGGACTAGCGGGATTTAGTGGGCAGTTCTTC. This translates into CASTGLAGFSGQFF. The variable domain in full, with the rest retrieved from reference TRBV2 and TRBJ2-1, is EPEVTQTPSHQVTQMGQEVILRCVPISNHLYFYWYRQILGQKVEFLVSFYNNEISEKSEIFDDQFSVERPDGSNFTLKIRSTKLEDSAMYFCASTGLAGFSGQFFGPGTRLTVL.

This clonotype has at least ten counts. This CDR3 is CASGPGWGTDTQYF. CDR3 DNA: TGTGCCAGCGGTCCGGGATGGGGAACAGATACGCAGTATTTT. This chain connects TRBV12-3 or TRBV12-4 to TRBJ2-3, with D tentatively TRBD2 (5 bases). This CDR3 spans 14 amino acids. Trimming shortened V by 8 bases and J by 3 bases, and 15 bases separated the two germline ends.

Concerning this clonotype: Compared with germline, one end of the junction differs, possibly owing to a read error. As DNA, the CDR3 is TGCGCCAGCAGCCAAGTCGAGGATTCTGGAAACACCGTATATTTT. Translated, it gives CASSQVEDSGNTVYF. The rearrangement joins TRBV4-3 to TRBJ1-3; D uncertain. This CDR3 contains 15 residues. Germline V gene data show CDR1 as LGHNA and CDR2 as YSLEER.

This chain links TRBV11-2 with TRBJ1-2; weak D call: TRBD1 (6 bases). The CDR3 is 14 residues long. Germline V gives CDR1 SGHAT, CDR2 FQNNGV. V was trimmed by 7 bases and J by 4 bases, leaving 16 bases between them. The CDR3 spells CASKPVGGSYGYTF. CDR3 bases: TGTGCCAGCAAGCCGGTGGGGGGCTCCTATGGCTACACCTTC.

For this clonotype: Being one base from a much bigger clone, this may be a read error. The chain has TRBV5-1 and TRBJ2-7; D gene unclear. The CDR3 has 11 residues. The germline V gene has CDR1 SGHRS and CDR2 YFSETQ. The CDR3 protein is CVSSPGHEQYF. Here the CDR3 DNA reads TGCGTCAGCAGCCCCGGCCACGAGCAGTACTTC.

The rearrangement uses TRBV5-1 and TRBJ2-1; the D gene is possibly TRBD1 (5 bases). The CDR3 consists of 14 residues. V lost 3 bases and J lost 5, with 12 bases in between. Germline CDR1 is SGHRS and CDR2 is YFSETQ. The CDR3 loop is CASSSAGSHNEQFF. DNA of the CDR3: TGCGCCAGCAGCTCTGCAGGGTCCCACAATGAGCAGTTCTTC.

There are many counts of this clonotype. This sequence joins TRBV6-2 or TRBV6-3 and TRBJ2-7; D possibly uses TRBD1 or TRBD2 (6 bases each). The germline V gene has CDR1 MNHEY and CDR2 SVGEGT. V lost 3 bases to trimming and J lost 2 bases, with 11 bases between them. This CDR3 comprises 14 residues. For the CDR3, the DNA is TGTGCCAGCAGTTATTCGGGGGCCACCTACGAGCAGTACTTC. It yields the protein CASSYSGATYEQYF.

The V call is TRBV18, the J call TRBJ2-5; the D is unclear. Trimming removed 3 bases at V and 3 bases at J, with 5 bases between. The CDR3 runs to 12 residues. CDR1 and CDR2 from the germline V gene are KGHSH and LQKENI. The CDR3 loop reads CASSPTEETQYF. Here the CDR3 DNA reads TGTGCCAGCTCACCGACCGAAGAGACCCAGTACTTC.

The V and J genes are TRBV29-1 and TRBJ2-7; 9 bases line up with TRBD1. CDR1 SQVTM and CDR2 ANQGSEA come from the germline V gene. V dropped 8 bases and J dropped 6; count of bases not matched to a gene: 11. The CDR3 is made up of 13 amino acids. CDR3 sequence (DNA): TGCAGCTCAGGGACAGGGAGGACCGGCGAGCAGTACTTC. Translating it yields CSSGTGRTGEQYF.

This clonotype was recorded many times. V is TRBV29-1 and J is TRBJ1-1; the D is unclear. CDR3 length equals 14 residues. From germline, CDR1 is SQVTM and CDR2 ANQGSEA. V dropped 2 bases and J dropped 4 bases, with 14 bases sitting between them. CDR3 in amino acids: CSVEIPRRSTEAFF. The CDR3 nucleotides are TGCAGCGTTGAAATTCCCCGAAGGTCCACTGAAGCTTTCTTT.

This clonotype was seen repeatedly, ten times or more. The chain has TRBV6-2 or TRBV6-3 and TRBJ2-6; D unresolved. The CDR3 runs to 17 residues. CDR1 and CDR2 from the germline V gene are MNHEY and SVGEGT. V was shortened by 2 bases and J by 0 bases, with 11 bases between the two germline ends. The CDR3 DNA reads TGTGCCAGCAGTTACAATATGCTCGGCTCTGGGGCCAACGTCCTGACTTTC. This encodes CASSYNMLGSGANVLTF.

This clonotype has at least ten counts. CDR3 residues: CASSRMTGPQPQHF. The CDR3, as DNA: TGTGCCAGTAGTAGAATGACAGGGCCCCAGCCCCAGCATTTT. This chain uses TRBV19 with TRBJ1-5; 7 bases agree with TRBD1. Germline loops: CDR1 LNHDA, CDR2 SQIVND (reference sequence). Trimming took 4 bases from V and 7 from J; bases not matched to a gene: 7. The CDR3 has 14 amino acids.

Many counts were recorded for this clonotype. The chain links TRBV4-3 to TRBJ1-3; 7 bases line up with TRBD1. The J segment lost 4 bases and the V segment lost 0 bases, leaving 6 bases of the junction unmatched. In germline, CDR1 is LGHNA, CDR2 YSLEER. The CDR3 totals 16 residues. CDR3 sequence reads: CASSQDGAGGGNTIYF. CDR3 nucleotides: TGCGCCAGCAGCCAAGATGGGGCAGGGGGGGGAAACACCATATATTTT.

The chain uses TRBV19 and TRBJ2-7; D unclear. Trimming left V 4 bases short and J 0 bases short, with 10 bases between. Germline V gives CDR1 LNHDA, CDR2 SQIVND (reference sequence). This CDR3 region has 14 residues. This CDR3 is CASSKGESSYEQYF. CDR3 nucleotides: TGTGCCAGTAGTAAGGGTGAGAGCTCCTACGAGCAGTACTTC. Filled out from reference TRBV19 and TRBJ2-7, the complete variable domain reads DGGITQSPKYLFRKEGQNVTLSCEQNLNHDAMYWYRQDPGQGLRLIYYSQIVNDFQKGDIAEGYSVSREKKESFPLTVTSAQKNPTAFYLCASSKGESSYEQYFGPGTRLTVT.